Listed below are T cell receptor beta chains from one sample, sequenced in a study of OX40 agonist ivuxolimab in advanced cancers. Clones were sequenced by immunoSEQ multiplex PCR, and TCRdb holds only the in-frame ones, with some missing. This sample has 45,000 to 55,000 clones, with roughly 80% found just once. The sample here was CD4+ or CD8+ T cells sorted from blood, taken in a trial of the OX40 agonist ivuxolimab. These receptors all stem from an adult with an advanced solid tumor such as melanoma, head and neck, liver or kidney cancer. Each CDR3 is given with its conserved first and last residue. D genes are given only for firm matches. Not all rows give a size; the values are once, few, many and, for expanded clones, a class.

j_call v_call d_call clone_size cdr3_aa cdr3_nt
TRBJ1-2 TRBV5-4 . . CASSFGGQDYGYTF TGTGCCAGCAGCTTCGGGGGGCAGGACTATGGCTACACCTTC
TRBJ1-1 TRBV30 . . CAWGQIREPRTEAFF TGTGCCTGGGGGCAGATCAGGGAGCCGAGAACTGAAGCTTTCTTT
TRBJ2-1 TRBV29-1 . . CSDRPLPYNEQFF TGCAGCGATAGACCACTTCCCTACAATGAGCAGTTCTTC
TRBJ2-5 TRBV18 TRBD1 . CASPPGDREETQYF TGTGCCAGCCCACCAGGAGACAGGGAAGAGACCCAGTACTTC
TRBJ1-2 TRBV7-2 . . CASTLDDPQEGYTF TGTGCCAGCACCCTGGACGATCCCCAGGAGGGCTACACCTTC
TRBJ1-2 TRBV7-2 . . CASSFRGDGYTF TGTGCCAGCAGCTTCAGAGGTGATGGCTACACCTTC
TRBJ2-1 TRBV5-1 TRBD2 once CASSSAIAGVTMGDEQFF TGCGCCAGCAGCTCCGCGATAGCGGGAGTCACGATGGGCGATGAGCAGTTCTTC
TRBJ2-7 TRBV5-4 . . CASSRDRFQDEQYF TGTGCCAGCAGCCGCGACCGTTTCCAGGACGAGCAGTACTTC
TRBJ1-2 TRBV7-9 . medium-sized CASSFQSIGNYGYTF TGTGCCAGCAGCTTTCAGTCGATAGGGAACTATGGCTACACCTTC
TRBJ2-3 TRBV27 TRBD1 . CASSPGQGSGTDTQYF TGTGCCAGCAGTCCCGGACAGGGTTCGGGCACAGATACGCAGTATTTT
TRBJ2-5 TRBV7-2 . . CASSLNGDVEETQYF TGTGCCAGCAGCTTAAACGGAGATGTGGAAGAGACCCAGTACTTC
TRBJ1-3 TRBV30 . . CAWSLGLGISGNTIYF TGTGCCTGGAGTTTGGGTCTAGGTATTTCTGGAAACACCATATATTTT
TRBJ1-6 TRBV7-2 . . CASSLGPGSPLHF TGTGCCAGCAGCTTAGGCCCAGGGTCACCCCTCCACTTT
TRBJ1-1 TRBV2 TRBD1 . CASRDDRATEAFF TGTGCCAGCAGGGACGACAGGGCGACTGAAGCTTTCTTT
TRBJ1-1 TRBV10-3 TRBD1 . CAISAGTGATEAFF TGTGCCATCAGCGCCGGGACAGGGGCCACTGAAGCTTTCTTT
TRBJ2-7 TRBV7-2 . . CASSLGGRGTLYEQYF TGTGCCAGCAGCTTAGGGGGGCGGGGAACGCTCTACGAGCAGTACTTC
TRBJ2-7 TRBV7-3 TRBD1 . CASSYDRGGGYEQYF TGTGCCAGCAGCTACGACAGGGGAGGAGGCTACGAGCAGTACTTC
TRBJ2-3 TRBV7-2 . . CASSLNAGFTDTQYF TGTGCCAGCAGCTTAAACGCCGGATTCACAGATACGCAGTATTTT
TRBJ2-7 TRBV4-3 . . CASSPSPGVPSSYEQYF TGCGCCAGCAGCCCTTCCCCCGGGGTACCCAGCTCCTACGAGCAGTACTTC
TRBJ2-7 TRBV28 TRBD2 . CASSSGGGEQYF TGTGCCAGCAGCTCGGGAGGTGGCGAGCAGTACTTC
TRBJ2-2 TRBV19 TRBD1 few CASKAQGYTGELFF TGTGCCAGTAAGGCACAGGGGTACACCGGGGAGCTGTTTTTT
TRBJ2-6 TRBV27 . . CASSLISSWEGANVLTF TGTGCCAGCAGTTTAATCTCATCCTGGGAGGGGGCCAACGTCCTGACTTTC
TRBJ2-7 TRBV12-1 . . CASPTSGRFYEQYF TGTGCCAGCCCGACTAGCGGGAGATTCTACGAGCAGTACTTC
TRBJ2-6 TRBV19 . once CASSRQTFSGANVLTF TGTGCCAGTAGTAGACAGACCTTCTCTGGGGCCAACGTCCTGACTTTC
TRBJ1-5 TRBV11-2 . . CASSVTMGGNQPQHF TGTGCCAGCAGCGTAACCATGGGGGGGAATCAGCCCCAGCATTTT
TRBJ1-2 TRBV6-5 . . CASSSLGTADGYTF TGTGCCAGCAGTTCCTTGGGGACCGCAGATGGCTACACCTTC
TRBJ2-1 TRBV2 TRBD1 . CASTRRDREVYNEQFF TGTGCCAGCACCCGTAGGGACAGGGAGGTTTACAATGAGCAGTTCTTC
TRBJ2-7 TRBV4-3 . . CASSNLGGGRYEQYF TGCGCCAGCAGCAACCTAGGGGGGGGCAGGTACGAGCAGTACTTC
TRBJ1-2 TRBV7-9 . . CASSSKFRGGYTF TGTGCCAGCAGCTCTAAATTCAGGGGTGGCTACACCTTC
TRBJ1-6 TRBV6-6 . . CASTPGRDSPLHF TGTGCCAGCACCCCAGGACGGGATTCACCCCTCCACTTT
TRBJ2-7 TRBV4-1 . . CASSVVGSSRGQYF TGCGCCAGCAGCGTAGTCGGGAGCTCAAGGGGGCAGTACTTC
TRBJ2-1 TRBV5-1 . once CASGKGGRDNEQFF TGCGCCAGCGGCAAGGGGGGCCGGGACAATGAGCAGTTCTTC
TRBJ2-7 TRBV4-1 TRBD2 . CASSQVTSGRSDYEQYF TGCGCCAGCAGCCAAGTGACTAGCGGGAGGTCAGACTACGAGCAGTACTTC
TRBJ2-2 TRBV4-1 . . CASSQPPSGELFF TGCGCCAGCAGCCAACCCCCCTCTGGGGAGCTGTTTTTT
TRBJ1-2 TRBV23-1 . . CASSPKGGLYGYTF TGCGCCAGCAGCCCAAAAGGGGGGCTCTATGGCTACACCTTC
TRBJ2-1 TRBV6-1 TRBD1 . CASSGGQGFYNEQFF TGTGCCAGCAGTGGGGGACAGGGATTTTACAATGAGCAGTTCTTC
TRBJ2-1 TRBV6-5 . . CASSRQNEQFF TGTGCCAGCAGTAGGCAGAATGAGCAGTTCTTC
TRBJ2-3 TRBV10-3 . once CAIEGTGDTQYF TGTGCCATAGAAGGGACTGGGGATACGCAGTATTTT
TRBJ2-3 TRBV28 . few CASSSRTDTQYF TGTGCCAGCAGTTCCCGGACAGATACGCAGTATTTT
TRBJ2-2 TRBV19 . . CASSFPSRGVTGELFF TGTGCCAGTAGTTTTCCGAGCAGGGGGGTCACCGGGGAGCTGTTTTTT
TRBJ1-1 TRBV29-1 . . CSVDTENTEAFF TGCAGCGTTGATACAGAGAACACTGAAGCTTTCTTT
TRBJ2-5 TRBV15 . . CATSRDNEGGETQYF TGTGCCACCAGCAGAGATAACGAGGGCGGGGAGACCCAGTACTTC
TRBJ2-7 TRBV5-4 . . CASSLEGDEQYF TGTGCCAGCAGCTTGGAAGGGGACGAGCAGTACTTC
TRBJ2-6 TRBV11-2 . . CASSLGVSGANVLTF TGTGCCAGCAGCTTAGGTGTCTCTGGGGCCAACGTCCTGACTTTC
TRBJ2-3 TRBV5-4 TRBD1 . CASSNRQGGTDTQYF TGTGCCAGCAGCAACCGACAGGGAGGCACAGATACGCAGTATTTT
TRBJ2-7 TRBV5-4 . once CASSSGPSREQYF TGTGCCAGCAGCTCGGGTCCTTCGCGCGAGCAGTACTTC
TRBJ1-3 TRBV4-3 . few CASSPLGGNTIYF TGCGCCAGCAGCCCTCTAGGTGGAAACACCATATATTTT
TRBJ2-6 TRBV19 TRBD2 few CASSPGLAQQLGANVLTF TGTGCCAGTAGTCCCGGACTAGCTCAACAACTTGGGGCCAACGTCCTGACTTTC
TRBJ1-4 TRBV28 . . CASSLGAVREKLFF TGTGCCAGCAGTTTAGGGGCAGTCCGGGAAAAACTGTTTTTT
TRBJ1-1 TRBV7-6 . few CASSLGWDNGNTEAFF TGTGCCAGCAGCTTAGGTTGGGATAATGGGAACACTGAAGCTTTCTTT
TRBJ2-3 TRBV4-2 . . CASSLMATRTDTQYF TGTGCCAGCAGCCTCATGGCGACTCGCACAGATACGCAGTATTTT
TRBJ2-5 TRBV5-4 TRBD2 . CASSWTSGRIRETQYF TGTGCCAGCAGTTGGACTAGCGGGAGAATTCGTGAGACCCAGTACTTC
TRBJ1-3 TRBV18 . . CASSPDQARSGNTIYF TGTGCCAGCTCGCCGGATCAGGCCCGCTCTGGAAACACCATATATTTT
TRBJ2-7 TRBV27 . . CASSLLGDHIHF TGTGCCAGCAGTTTATTAGGCGATCACATACACTTC
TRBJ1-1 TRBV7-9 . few CASSLTRTALHGAFF TGTGCCAGCAGCTTAACTCGGACAGCACTACACGGAGCTTTCTTT
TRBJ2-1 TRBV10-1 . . CASSDLQKTSYNEQFF TGCGCCAGCAGTGACCTCCAGAAGACTTCCTACAATGAGCAGTTCTTC
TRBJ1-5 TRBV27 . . CASSLESGQPQHF TGTGCCAGCAGTTTGGAGAGCGGTCAGCCCCAGCATTTT
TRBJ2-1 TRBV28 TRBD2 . CASSPGAGEYNEQFF TGTGCCAGCAGTCCTGGGGCGGGAGAATACAATGAGCAGTTCTTC
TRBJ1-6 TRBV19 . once CASSIRPSGDNSPLHF TGTGCCAGTAGTATCCGCCCATCAGGAGACAACTCACCCCTCCACTTT